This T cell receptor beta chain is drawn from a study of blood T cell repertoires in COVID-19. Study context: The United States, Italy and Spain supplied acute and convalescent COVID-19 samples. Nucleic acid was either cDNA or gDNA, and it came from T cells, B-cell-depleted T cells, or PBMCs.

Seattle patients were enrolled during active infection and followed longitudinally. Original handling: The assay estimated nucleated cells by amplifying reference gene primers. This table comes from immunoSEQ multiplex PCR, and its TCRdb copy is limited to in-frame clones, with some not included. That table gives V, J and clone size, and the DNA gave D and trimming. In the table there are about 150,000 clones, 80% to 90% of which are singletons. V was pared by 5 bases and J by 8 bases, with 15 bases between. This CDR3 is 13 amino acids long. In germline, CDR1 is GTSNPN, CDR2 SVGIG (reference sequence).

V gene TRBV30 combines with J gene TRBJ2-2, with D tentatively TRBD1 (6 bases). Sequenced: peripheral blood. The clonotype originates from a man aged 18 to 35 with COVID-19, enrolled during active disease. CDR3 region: CAWAADRGGELFF. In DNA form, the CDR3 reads TGTGCCTGGGCCGCCGATAGGGGGGGGGAGCTGTTTTTT.